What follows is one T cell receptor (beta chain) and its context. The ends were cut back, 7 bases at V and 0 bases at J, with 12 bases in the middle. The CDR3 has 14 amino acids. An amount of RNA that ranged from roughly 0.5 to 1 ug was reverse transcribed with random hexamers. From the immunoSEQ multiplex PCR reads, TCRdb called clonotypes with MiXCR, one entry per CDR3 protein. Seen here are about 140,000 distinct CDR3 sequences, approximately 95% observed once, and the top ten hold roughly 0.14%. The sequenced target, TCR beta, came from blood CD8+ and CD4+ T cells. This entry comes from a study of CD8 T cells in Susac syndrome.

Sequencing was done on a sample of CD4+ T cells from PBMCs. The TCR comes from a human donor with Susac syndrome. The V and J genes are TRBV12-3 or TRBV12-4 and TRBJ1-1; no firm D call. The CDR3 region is CASKLGDMNTEAFF. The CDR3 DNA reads TGTGCCAGCAAATTGGGCGACATGAACACTGAAGCTTTCTTT.